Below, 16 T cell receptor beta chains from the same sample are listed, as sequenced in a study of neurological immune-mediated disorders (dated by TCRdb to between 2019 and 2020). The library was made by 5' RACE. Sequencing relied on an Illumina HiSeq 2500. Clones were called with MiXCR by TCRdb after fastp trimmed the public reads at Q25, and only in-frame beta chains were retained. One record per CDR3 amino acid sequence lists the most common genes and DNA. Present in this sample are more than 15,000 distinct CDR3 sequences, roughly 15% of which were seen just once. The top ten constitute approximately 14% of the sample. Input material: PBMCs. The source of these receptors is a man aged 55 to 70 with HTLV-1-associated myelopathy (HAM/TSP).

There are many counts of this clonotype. The DNA of the CDR3 is TGTGCCAGCAGCTTAATCCAGGGGGCTGAAAAACTGTTTTTT. This codes for CASSLIQGAEKLFF. The chain employs TRBV7-9 and TRBJ1-4, with TRBD1 identical over 8 bases. The CDR3 loop spans 14 amino acids. In germline, CDR1 is SEHNR, CDR2 FQNEAQ (reference sequence). The V and J ends lost 2 bases and 7 bases, in that order; junction bases with no gene match: 3.

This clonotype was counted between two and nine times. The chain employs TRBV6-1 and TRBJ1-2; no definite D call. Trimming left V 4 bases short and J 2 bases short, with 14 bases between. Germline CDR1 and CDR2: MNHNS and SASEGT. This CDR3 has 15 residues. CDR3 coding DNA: TGTGCCAGCAGTGTTGAAGCGACGGTGAACTATGGCTACACCTTC. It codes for CASSVEATVNYGYTF.

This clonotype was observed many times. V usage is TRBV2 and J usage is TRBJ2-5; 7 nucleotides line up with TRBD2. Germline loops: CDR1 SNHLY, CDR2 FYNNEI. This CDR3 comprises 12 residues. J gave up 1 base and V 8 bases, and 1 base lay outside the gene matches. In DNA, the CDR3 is TGTGCCAGCGGGGGGGTCCAAGAGACCCAGTACTTC. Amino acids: CASGGVQETQYF. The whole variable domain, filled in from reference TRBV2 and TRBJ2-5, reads EPEVTQTPSHQVTQMGQEVILRCVPISNHLYFYWYRQILGQKVEFLVSFYNNEISEKSEIFDDQFSVERPDGSNFTLKIRSTKLEDSAMYFCASGGVQETQYFGPGTRLLVL.

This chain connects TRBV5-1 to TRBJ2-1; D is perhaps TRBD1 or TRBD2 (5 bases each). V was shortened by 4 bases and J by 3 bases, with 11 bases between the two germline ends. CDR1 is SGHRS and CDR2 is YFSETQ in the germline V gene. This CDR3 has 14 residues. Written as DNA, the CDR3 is TGCGCCAGCAGCGGGGGTCGTCTCTACAATGAGCAGTTCTTC. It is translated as CASSGGRLYNEQFF.

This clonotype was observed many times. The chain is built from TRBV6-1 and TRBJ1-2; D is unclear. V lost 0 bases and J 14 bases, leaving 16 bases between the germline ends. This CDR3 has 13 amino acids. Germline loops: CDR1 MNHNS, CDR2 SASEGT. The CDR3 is CASSEAGSLGWTF. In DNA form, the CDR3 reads TGTGCCAGCAGTGAAGCCGGCAGCCTTGGTTGGACCTTC.

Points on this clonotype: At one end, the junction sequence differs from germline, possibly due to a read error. The CDR3 DNA follows: TGTTCCAGCAGTCCCGGACTAGCGGGGGGTTGGACGTGCACCGGGGAGCTGTTTTTT. As protein: CSSSPGLAGGWTCTGELFF. V and J are TRBV28 and TRBJ2-2, with 14 bases identical to TRBD2. Germline values: CDR1 MDHEN, CDR2 SYDVKM. The CDR3 extends over 19 amino acids.

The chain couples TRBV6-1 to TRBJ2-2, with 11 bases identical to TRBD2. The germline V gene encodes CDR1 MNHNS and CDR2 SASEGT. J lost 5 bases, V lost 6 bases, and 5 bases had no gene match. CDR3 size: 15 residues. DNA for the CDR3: TGTGCCAGCAGGATAGCGGGGGGGGAGACCGGGGAGCTGTTTTTT. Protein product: CASRIAGGETGELFF.

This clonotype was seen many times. CDR3 loop: CASSRRTYEQYF. CDR3 sequence (DNA): TGTGCCAGCAGTCGTCGTACCTACGAGCAGTACTTC. V usage is TRBV13 and J usage is TRBJ2-7; D is undetermined. The CDR3 loop spans 12 amino acids. Germline V gene data show CDR1 as PRHDT and CDR2 as FYEKMQ (reference sequence). V lost 6 bases to trimming and J lost 2 bases, with 8 bases between them.

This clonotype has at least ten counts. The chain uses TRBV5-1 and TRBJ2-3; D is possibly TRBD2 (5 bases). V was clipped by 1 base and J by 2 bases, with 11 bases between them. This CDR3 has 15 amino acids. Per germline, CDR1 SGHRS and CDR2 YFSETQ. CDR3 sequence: CASSLRIANTDTQYF. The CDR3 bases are TGCGCCAGCAGCTTGCGGATAGCGAACACAGATACGCAGTATTTT. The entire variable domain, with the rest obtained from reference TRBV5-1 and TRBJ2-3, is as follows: KAGVTQTPRYLIKTRGQQVTLSCSPISGHRSVSWYQQTPGQGLQFLFEYFSETQRNKGNFPGRFSGRQFSNSRSEMNVSTLELGDSALYLCASSLRIANTDTQYFGPGTRLTVL.

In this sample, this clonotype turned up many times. The CDR3 reads CSARGTGGTDTQYF. In DNA form, the CDR3 reads TGCAGTGCTAGAGGGACAGGGGGCACAGATACGCAGTATTTT. The V and J genes are TRBV20-1 and TRBJ2-3, with 9 positions matching TRBD1. The germline gives CDR1 DFQATT, CDR2 SNEGSKA (reference sequence). The CDR3 runs to 14 residues. V dropped 1 base and J dropped 1; count of bases not matched to a gene: 0.

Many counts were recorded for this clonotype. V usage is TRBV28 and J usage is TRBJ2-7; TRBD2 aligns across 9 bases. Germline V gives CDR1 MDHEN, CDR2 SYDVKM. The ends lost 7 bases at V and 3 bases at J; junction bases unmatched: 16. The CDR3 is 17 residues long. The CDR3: CASTSGGTHNSYYEQYF. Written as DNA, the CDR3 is TGTGCCAGCACCAGCGGGGGGACCCATAACTCCTACTACGAGCAGTACTTC.

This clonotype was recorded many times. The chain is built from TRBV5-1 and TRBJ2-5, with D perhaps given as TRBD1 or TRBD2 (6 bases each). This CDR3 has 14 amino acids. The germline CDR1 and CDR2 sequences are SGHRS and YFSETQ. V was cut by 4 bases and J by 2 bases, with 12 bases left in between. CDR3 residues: CASSPRGVQETQYF. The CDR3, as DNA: TGCGCCAGCAGCCCAAGGGGGGTACAAGAGACCCAGTACTTC.

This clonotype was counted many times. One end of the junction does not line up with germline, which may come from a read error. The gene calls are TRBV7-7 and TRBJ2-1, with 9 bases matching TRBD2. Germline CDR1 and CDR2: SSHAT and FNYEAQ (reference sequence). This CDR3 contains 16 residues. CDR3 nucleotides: TGTGCTAGCAGCTTAGCGGTAGCGGGGGCTCACAATGAGCAGTTCTTC. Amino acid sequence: CASSLAVAGAHNEQFF.

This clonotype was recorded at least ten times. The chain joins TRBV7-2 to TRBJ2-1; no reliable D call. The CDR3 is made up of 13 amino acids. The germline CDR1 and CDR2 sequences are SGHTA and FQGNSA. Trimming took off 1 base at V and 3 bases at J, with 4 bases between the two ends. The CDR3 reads CASSLDGYNEQFF. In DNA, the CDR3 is TGTGCCAGCAGCTTAGACGGCTACAATGAGCAGTTCTTC.

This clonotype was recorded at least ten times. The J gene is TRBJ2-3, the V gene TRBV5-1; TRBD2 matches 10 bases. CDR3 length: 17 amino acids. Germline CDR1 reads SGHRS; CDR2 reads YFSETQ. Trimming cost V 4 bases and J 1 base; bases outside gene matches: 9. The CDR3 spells CASSKSGGALGTDTQYF. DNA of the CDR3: TGCGCCAGCAGCAAGAGCGGGGGGGCCTTAGGCACAGATACGCAGTATTTT.

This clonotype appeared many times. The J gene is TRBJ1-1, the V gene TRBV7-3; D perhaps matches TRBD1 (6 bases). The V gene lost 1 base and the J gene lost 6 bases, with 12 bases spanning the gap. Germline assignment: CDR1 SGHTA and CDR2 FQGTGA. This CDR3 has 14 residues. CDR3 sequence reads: CASSLNGAGAEAFF. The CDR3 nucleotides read TGTGCCAGCAGCTTAAACGGGGCAGGGGCTGAAGCTTTCTTT.